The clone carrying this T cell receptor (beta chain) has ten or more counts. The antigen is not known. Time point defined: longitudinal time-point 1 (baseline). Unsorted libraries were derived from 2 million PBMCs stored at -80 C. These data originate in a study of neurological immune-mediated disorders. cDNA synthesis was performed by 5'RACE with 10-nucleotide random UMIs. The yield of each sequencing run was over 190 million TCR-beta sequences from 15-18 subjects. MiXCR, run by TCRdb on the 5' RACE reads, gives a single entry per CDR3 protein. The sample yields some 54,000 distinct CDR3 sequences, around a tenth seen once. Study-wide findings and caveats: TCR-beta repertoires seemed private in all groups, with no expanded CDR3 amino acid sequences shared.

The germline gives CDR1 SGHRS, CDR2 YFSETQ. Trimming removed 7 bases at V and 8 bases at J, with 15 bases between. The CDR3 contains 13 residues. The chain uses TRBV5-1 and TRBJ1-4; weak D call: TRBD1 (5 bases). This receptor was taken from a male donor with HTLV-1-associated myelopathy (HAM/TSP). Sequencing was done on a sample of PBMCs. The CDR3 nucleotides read TGCGCCAGCGCCCGGGACTGGAACGAAAAACTGTTTTTT. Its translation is CASARDWNEKLFF.